The 30 T cell receptor beta chains given below trace back to one sample, sequenced in a study of blood T cells in healthy people across ages. PCR was performed a second time for roughly 7 to 12 cycles using a sample-barcoded 5' primer and a J-beta primer mix. TCRdb analysed the 5' RACE reads with MiXCR anew, one entry per CDR3 protein. This sample has under 2,000,000 distinct CDR3 sequences, with approximately 50% found just once. The sequenced sample was blood. The receptor set was obtained from a woman aged 40 to 50 in good health.

This sequence joins TRBV6-5 and TRBJ1-1; 8 bases are a match to TRBD1. V shed 6 bases, J shed 2 bases, and the junction held 8 bases outside the gene matches. This CDR3 comprises 15 residues. In germline, CDR1 is MNHEY, CDR2 SVGAGI. The CDR3 loop is CASSPDRAVNTEAFF. CDR3 nucleotides: TGTGCCAGCAGCCCGGACAGGGCGGTTAACACTGAAGCTTTCTTT.

The chain uses TRBV2 and TRBJ2-2, with D possibly matching TRBD1 (5 bases). The CDR3 consists of 14 residues. The germline V and J ends were trimmed by 9 bases and 13 bases, with 24 bases remaining between them. The germline V gene has CDR1 SNHLY and CDR2 FYNNEI. The CDR3 sequence: CASIWQGPSPGLFF. CDR3 sequence (DNA): TGTGCCAGTATTTGGCAGGGCCCATCTCCGGGGCTGTTTTTT.

V and J are TRBV15 and TRBJ2-6, with 9 bases lining up with TRBD1. J was trimmed by 0 bases and V by 3 bases; bases with no gene match: 3. Per germline, CDR1 LNHNV and CDR2 YYDKDF (reference sequence). This CDR3 is built from 17 residues. The DNA for the CDR3 is TGTGCCACCAGCAGTGGGACAGGGAACTCTGGGGCCAACGTCCTGACTTTC. Translated: CATSSGTGNSGANVLTF.

The rearrangement links TRBV7-2 to TRBJ2-3, with D possibly being TRBD1 (6 bases). Trimming left V 1 base short and J 5 bases short, with 10 bases between. Per germline, CDR1 SGHTA and CDR2 FQGNSA. This CDR3 comprises 14 residues. The CDR3 DNA follows: TGTGCCAGCAGCTTAGATCAGGGGATAGATACGCAGTATTTT. Translated, it gives CASSLDQGIDTQYF.

The chain combines TRBV11-2 with TRBJ1-2; no reliable D call. Germline CDR1 reads SGHAT; CDR2 reads FQNNGV. V lost 7 bases, J lost 2 bases, and 14 bases lay in between. The CDR3 is 14 residues long. The CDR3 here is CASNPWVMNYGYTF. In DNA, the CDR3 is TGTGCCAGCAACCCGTGGGTCATGAACTATGGCTACACCTTC. The variable domain in full, completed from reference TRBV11-2 and TRBJ1-2, reads EAGVAQSPRYKIIEKRQSVAFWCNPISGHATLYWYQQILGQGPKLLIQFQNNGVVDDSQLPKDRFSAERLKGVDSTLKIQPAKLEDSAVYLCASNPWVMNYGYTFGSGTRLTVV.

This clonotype has more than one count but fewer than ten. The chain uses TRBV15 and TRBJ2-3; TRBD2 aligns across 7 bases. Trimming cost V 0 bases and J 1 base; bases outside gene matches: 4. CDR1 and CDR2 from the germline V gene are LNHNV and YYDKDF (reference sequence). This CDR3 has 16 amino acids. The CDR3 bases are TGTGCCACCAGCAGAGATGGGGCGGGGGGCACAGATACGCAGTATTTT. This codes for CATSRDGAGGTDTQYF.

The chain uses TRBV20-1 and TRBJ2-7; the D gene is possibly TRBD2 (5 bases). With 5 bases removed from V and 0 bases from J, the gap between germline ends came to 8 bases. Germline values: CDR1 DFQATT, CDR2 SNEGSKA (reference sequence). The CDR3 sequence is 12 residues long. In DNA form, the CDR3 reads TGCAGTGCTCCGGGGTCCTCCTACGAGCAGTACTTC. Its protein product is CSAPGSSYEQYF.

V gene TRBV3-1 combines with J gene TRBJ1-6; no firm D call. The germline V gene encodes CDR1 LGHDT and CDR2 YNNKEL (reference sequence). The CDR3 totals 16 residues. With 5 bases removed from V and 0 bases from J, the gap between germline ends came to 11 bases. The CDR3 nucleotides read TGTGCCAGCAGCTGGGTTCAGAGCTCCTATAATTCACCCCTCCACTTT. This translates into CASSWVQSSYNSPLHF.

This chain joins TRBV6-5 and TRBJ2-7; the D gene is possibly TRBD1 (6 bases). Germline CDR1 and CDR2: MNHEY and SVGAGI. The length of the CDR3 is 14 residues. V dropped 5 bases and J dropped 5 bases, with 16 bases sitting between them. The CDR3 reads CASSPQQGSHEQYF. The CDR3 coding sequence is TGTGCCAGCAGTCCCCAACAGGGATCCCACGAGCAGTACTTC.

This chain connects TRBV12-3 or TRBV12-4 to TRBJ2-7; possibly TRBD1 for D (6 bases). V was cut by 5 bases and J by 3 bases, with 11 bases left in between. The CDR3 contains 13 residues. CDR3 in DNA: TGTGCCAGCAGTATTTGGACAGACTACGAGCAGTACTTC. Amino acid sequence: CASSIWTDYEQYF.

This clonotype was counted a few times. The V and J genes are TRBV14 and TRBJ2-7, with TRBD1 identical over 9 bases. V lost 5 bases, J lost 4 bases, and 3 bases stayed unmatched. The CDR3 is made up of 13 amino acids. The V gene's germline CDR1 is SGHDN and CDR2 FVKESK. The CDR3 region is CASSWDREYEQYF. The CDR3 DNA reads TGTGCCAGCAGCTGGGACAGGGAATACGAGCAGTACTTC.

V is TRBV5-6 and J is TRBJ2-7, with a possible D match to TRBD2 (7 bases). Trimming stripped 6 bases from V and 2 bases from J, with 15 bases between. Germline V gives CDR1 SGHDT, CDR2 YYEEEE. The CDR3 is 14 amino acids. This chain's CDR3 is CASTYREGAYEQYF. CDR3 in DNA: TGTGCCAGCACCTACAGGGAGGGAGCCTACGAGCAGTACTTC.

This clonotype came up a few times. This CDR3 is CASRTGQGNYGYTF. For the CDR3, the DNA is TGTGCCAGTAGGACGGGACAGGGAAACTATGGCTACACCTTC. The chain recombines TRBV19 with TRBJ1-2; TRBD1 aligns across 9 bases. This CDR3 has 14 residues. Germline assignment: CDR1 LNHDA and CDR2 SQIVND (reference sequence). V was clipped by 6 bases and J by 2 bases; unmatched bases: 4.

In the case of this clonotype: The germline gene is not matched at one end of the junction; a read error may be the cause. The chain combines TRBV4-2 with TRBJ1-5; TRBD1 matches at 7 bases. CDR3 length: 16 amino acids. Germline values: CDR1 LGHNA, CDR2 YNFKEQ. The CDR3 region is CACSQVEGTVNQPQHF. Here the CDR3 DNA reads TGTGCCTGCAGCCAAGTTGAGGGGACAGTCAATCAGCCCCAGCATTTT.

This clonotype appeared a few times. V usage is TRBV6-2 or TRBV6-3 and J usage is TRBJ2-7, with TRBD1 as a possible D gene (6 bases). V was trimmed by 5 bases and J by 0 bases, leaving 14 bases between them. The CDR3 has 15 amino acids. Germline V CDR1 and CDR2: MNHEY, SVGEGT. The CDR3 nucleotides are TGTGCCAGCAGTCCCGCCAGGGGTTACTCCTACGAGCAGTACTTC. Encoded protein: CASSPARGYSYEQYF.

The chain has TRBV27 and TRBJ2-1; 10 bases fit TRBD1. The junction had 5 bases not matched to a gene; V was cut back by 4 bases and J by 8 bases. Germline V CDR1 and CDR2: MNHEY, SMNVEV (reference sequence). There are 14 residues in the CDR3. In DNA form, the CDR3 reads TGTGCCAGCAGTTCTGGGACAGGGGTTCATGAGCAGTTCTTC. It is translated as CASSSGTGVHEQFF.

A few counts support this clonotype. V and J are TRBV20-1 and TRBJ1-2; no clear D gene. The V gene lost 5 bases and the J gene lost 1 base, with 14 bases spanning the gap. CDR1 DFQATT and CDR2 SNEGSKA come from the germline V gene (reference sequence). This CDR3 has 14 amino acids. CDR3 region: CSAPRPGINYGYTF. CDR3 in DNA: TGCAGTGCTCCCCGACCTGGGATTAACTATGGCTACACCTTC.

The V call is TRBV6-6, the J call TRBJ1-6; D not resolved. The CDR3 is 14 residues long. Germline V gives CDR1 MNHNY, CDR2 SVGAGI (reference sequence). The V end was cut by 0 bases, the J end by 8 bases, with 8 bases between. The CDR3 loop is CASSYSGSHSPLHF. The CDR3 coding sequence is TGTGCCAGCAGTTACTCCGGGTCGCATTCACCCCTCCACTTT.

This CDR3 is CASRQGPVANEKLFF. For the CDR3, the DNA is TGTGCCAGCAGACAGGGACCGGTGGCTAATGAAAAACTGTTTTTT. The V gene is TRBV6-6, the J gene TRBJ1-4; TRBD1 might be the D (6 bases). This CDR3 has 15 amino acids. Germline lookup yields CDR1 MNHNY and CDR2 SVGAGI (reference sequence). Trimming shortened V by 6 bases and J by 3 bases, and 14 bases separated the two germline ends.

This clonotype is a singleton in its sample. The chain recombines TRBV28 with TRBJ2-7; weak D call: TRBD1 (5 bases). Germline CDR1 is MDHEN and CDR2 is SYDVKM. The V end was cut by 4 bases, the J end by 9 bases, with 13 bases between. The CDR3 sequence is 12 residues long. The CDR3 region has the DNA TGTGCCAGCAGTTCACAGGTTACCACGCAGTACTTC. This gives the protein CASSSQVTTQYF.

The chain links TRBV12-3 or TRBV12-4 to TRBJ2-3; TRBD1 might be the D (6 bases). V gave up 5 bases and J gave up 4 bases, with 19 bases separating them. The CDR3 consists of 16 residues. In nucleotides, the CDR3 is TGTGCCAGCAGTCTTATGACAGGCCCGGGGCCAGATACGCAGTATTTT. As protein: CASSLMTGPGPDTQYF.

This clonotype was counted only a few times. The rearrangement uses TRBV10-3 and TRBJ2-5, with 11 nucleotides matching TRBD2. V was pared by 10 bases and J by 1 base, with 17 bases of the junction left unmatched. Germline lookup yields CDR1 ENHRY and CDR2 SYGVKD. CDR3 length: 18 residues. The CDR3 DNA reads as TGTGCCACCTATGGCAGGATTGGGACTAGCGGTGGCCAAGAGACCCAGTACTTC. As protein: CATYGRIGTSGGQETQYF.

This chain joins TRBV6-5 and TRBJ2-7, with 7 positions matching TRBD1. CDR1 is MNHEY, CDR2 SVGAGI, per germline. Trimming removed 6 bases from V and 2 bases from J; junction bases left unmatched: 4. The CDR3 totals 13 residues. CDR3 region: CASRTGLAYEQYF. CDR3 DNA sequence: TGTGCCAGCAGGACAGGGCTAGCCTACGAGCAGTACTTC.

This clonotype was counted only a few times. The genes are TRBV7-2 and TRBJ1-2, with 8 nucleotides matching TRBD1. CDR1 and CDR2 from the germline V gene are SGHTA and FQGNSA. Trimming at V came to 9 bases and at J to 8 bases, leaving 20 bases not matched to a gene. The CDR3 loop spans 16 amino acids. The CDR3 DNA sequence: TGTGCCAGGCCAAAATCTACAGGGGGGGTATCGGAGGGCTACACCTTC. It specifies CARPKSTGGVSEGYTF. The whole variable domain, filled in from reference TRBV7-2 and TRBJ1-2, reads GAGVSQSPSNKVTEKGKDVELRCDPISGHTALYWYRQSLGQGLEFLIYFQGNSAPDKSGLPSDRFSAERTGGSVSTLTIQRTQQEDSAVYLCARPKSTGGVSEGYTFGSGTRLTVV.

V gene TRBV24-1 combines with J gene TRBJ2-1; 8 positions match TRBD2. This CDR3 spans 16 amino acids. V trimming: 3 bases; J trimming: 4 bases; junction bases outside the gene matches: 7. CDR1 is KGHDR, CDR2 SFDVKD, per germline. The CDR3 spells CATSDRNGGVYNEQFF. The CDR3 bases are TGTGCCACCAGTGATCGCAACGGGGGGGTATACAATGAGCAGTTCTTC.

This clonotype has only a few counts. The chain combines TRBV20-1 with TRBJ2-1; D may be TRBD2 (5 bases). In germline, CDR1 is DFQATT, CDR2 SNEGSKA (reference sequence). Trimming pared 5 bases from V and 10 bases from J, leaving 18 bases between. This CDR3 has 13 residues. DNA of the CDR3: TGCAGTGCTGATTTTGAAGCGGATGCCGAGCAGTTCTTC. Encoded protein: CSADFEADAEQFF.

The rearrangement joins TRBV7-2 to TRBJ2-4; perhaps TRBD1 as D (6 bases). The V gene's germline CDR1 is SGHTA and CDR2 FQGNSA. Deletions cut 1 base from V and 0 bases from J, with 13 bases between. This CDR3 contains 17 residues. Here the CDR3 reads CASSLGGRGLAKNIQYF. CDR3 DNA: TGTGCCAGCAGCTTAGGAGGCAGGGGCCTAGCCAAAAACATTCAGTACTTC.

The gene calls are TRBV7-9 and TRBJ2-7, with D tentatively TRBD1 or TRBD2 (7 bases each). V gave up 4 bases and J gave up 4 bases, with 17 bases separating them. Per germline, CDR1 SEHNR and CDR2 FQNEAQ (reference sequence). The CDR3 sequence is 15 residues long. CDR3 bases: TGTGCCAGCAGCTCAGGGGGGGACCTCTTGTACGAGCAGTACTTC. This codes for CASSSGGDLLYEQYF. The entire variable domain, with the rest obtained from reference TRBV7-9 and TRBJ2-7, is as follows: DTGVSQNPRHKITKRGQNVTFRCDPISEHNRLYWYRQTLGQGPEFLTYFQNEAQLEKSRLLSDRFSAERPKGSFSTLEIQRTEQGDSAMYLCASSSGGDLLYEQYFGPGTRLTVT.

The rearrangement joins TRBV4-2 to TRBJ2-5; D might be TRBD1 (9 bases). Germline CDR1 is LGHNA and CDR2 is YNFKEQ. There are 16 residues in the CDR3. Trimming cost V 4 bases and J 1 base, with 16 bases left between them. CDR3 sequence: CASSLTGGTSQETQYF. Here the CDR3 DNA reads TGTGCCAGCAGCCTGACAGGGGGGACTAGCCAAGAGACCCAGTACTTC.

This chain links TRBV29-1 with TRBJ2-7, with a tentative D call TRBD1 (5 bases). The length of the CDR3 is 14 residues. Germline assignment: CDR1 SQVTM and CDR2 ANQGSEA. Trimming took off 2 bases at V and 7 bases at J, with 18 bases between the two ends. CDR3 nucleotides: TGCAGCGTTGAATTGTTGGCAGGGTCGGGTGAGCAGTACTTC. Its protein product is CSVELLAGSGEQYF.